This passage covers 24 T cell receptor beta chains from one sample sequenced in a study of Ad26.COV2.S vaccination and SARS-CoV-2 variants. Profiling relied on immunoSEQ multiplex PCR, and the TCRdb table lists in-frame clones only, not all of them. The sample shows under 400,000 clones, around 87% of them seen only once. The treatment was: some 19 received Ad26.COV2.S at low or high dose, single or two shots; five or six received placebo; per-sample allocation not given. Each sample was drawn 63 days after the first injection (of vaccine or placebo). The sequencing used peripheral blood, collected in a trial of Ad26.COV2.S vaccine versus placebo. Source of these receptors: a person aged 18-60 years who received the Ad26.COV2.S COVID-19 vaccine or a placebo.

The chain combines TRBV4-2 with TRBJ2-7; D not certain. This CDR3 spans 13 amino acids. Germline V gene data show CDR1 as LGHNA and CDR2 as YNFKEQ. Trimming took off 0 bases at V and 3 bases at J, with 6 bases between the two ends. CDR3 sequence (DNA): TGTGCCAGCAGCCAAGACGCTAACTACGAGCAGTACTTC. This sequence encodes CASSQDANYEQYF.

This chain uses TRBV14 with TRBJ2-7; D is unresolved. This CDR3 has 15 residues. Germline CDR1 is SGHDN and CDR2 is FVKESK. Trimming took off 1 base at V and 2 bases at J, with 12 bases between the two ends. Here the CDR3 reads CASSQGWSNTYEQYF. DNA of the CDR3: TGTGCCAGCAGCCAAGGGTGGTCTAACACCTACGAGCAGTACTTC.

J is TRBJ2-3 and V is TRBV18, with D hard to call. The length of the CDR3 is 13 residues. Deletions cut 6 bases from V and 2 bases from J, with 9 bases between. Germline CDR1 is KGHSH and CDR2 is LQKENI. Here the CDR3 reads CASSHPSTDTQYF. The CDR3 coding sequence is TGTGCCAGCTCGCACCCCTCCACAGATACGCAGTATTTT.

The V and J genes are TRBV27 and TRBJ2-7; D perhaps matches TRBD2 (7 bases). This CDR3 is 14 amino acids long. Trimming removed 5 bases from V and 2 bases from J, with 13 bases in between. Germline V gene lookup returns CDR1 MNHEY and CDR2 SMNVEV (reference sequence). The CDR3 DNA sequence: TGTGCCAGCAGTCTAGGAGGGGGGGCCTACGAGCAGTACTTC. Protein product: CASSLGGGAYEQYF.

The chain combines TRBV14 with TRBJ1-4, with D possibly being TRBD1 (5 bases). Per germline, CDR1 SGHDN and CDR2 FVKESK. The CDR3 length is 16 residues. V lost 1 base, J lost 7 bases, and 16 bases lay in between. The CDR3 sequence is CASSQGGVRGGEKLFF. In DNA, the CDR3 is TGTGCCAGCAGCCAAGGAGGGGTTCGGGGAGGTGAAAAACTGTTTTTT. The full variable domain, its missing parts supplied by reference TRBV14 and TRBJ1-4, is EAGVTQFPSHSVIEKGQTVTLRCDPISGHDNLYWYRRVMGKEIKFLLHFVKESKQDESGMPNNRFLAERTGGTYSTLKVQPAELEDSGVYFCASSQGGVRGGEKLFFGSGTQLSVL.

This rearrangement joins TRBV13 to TRBJ2-7, with D possibly matching TRBD2 (5 bases). The CDR3 is 15 residues long. Deletions cut 5 bases from V and 4 bases from J, with 18 bases between. Germline V gives CDR1 PRHDT, CDR2 FYEKMQ (reference sequence). The CDR3 protein is CASSPRGGYSYEQYF. CDR3 bases: TGTGCCAGCAGCCCTCGAGGAGGTTACTCTTACGAGCAGTACTTC.

V usage is TRBV5-1 and J usage is TRBJ2-7; D is possibly TRBD2 (6 bases). The germline V and J ends were trimmed by 6 bases and 3 bases, with 19 bases remaining between them. CDR1 SGHRS and CDR2 YFSETQ come from the germline V gene. The CDR3 is made up of 15 amino acids. The CDR3 loop is CASTGEEHGSYEQYF. The CDR3 DNA sequence: TGCGCCAGCACCGGTGAGGAACACGGGAGCTACGAGCAGTACTTC.

V is TRBV7-8 and J is TRBJ1-1; a possible D gene is TRBD1 (6 bases). V was shortened by 3 bases and J by 8 bases, with 10 bases between the two germline ends. CDR3 length: 12 residues. Germline-derived CDR1 and CDR2 are SGHVS and FQNEAQ. CDR3 sequence: CASSFPDREAFF. DNA for the CDR3: TGTGCCAGCAGCTTTCCTGACAGGGAAGCTTTCTTT.

The V call is TRBV24-1, the J call TRBJ2-3, with 9 bases lining up with TRBD1. The CDR3 is 12 residues long. Germline assignment: CDR1 KGHDR and CDR2 SFDVKD. V was clipped by 9 bases and J by 10 bases; unmatched bases: 7. The CDR3 DNA reads TGTGCCACCGGGGACAGGGACATACCGCAGTATTTT. It encodes CATGDRDIPQYF.

The gene calls are TRBV28 and TRBJ2-2; D may match TRBD1 or TRBD2 (5 bases each). CDR3 length: 17 residues. The V end lost 4 bases, the J end lost 5 bases, and 20 bases lay between the germline ends. The germline gives CDR1 MDHEN, CDR2 SYDVKM. The CDR3 nucleotides read TGTGCCAGCAGTTCTGTGAGGTCCGCCTGGGGGACCGGGGAGCTGTTTTTT. Its protein product is CASSSVRSAWGTGELFF.

This chain connects TRBV5-1 to TRBJ1-1; 9 bases are a match to TRBD1. The length of the CDR3 is 15 residues. V gave up 5 bases and J gave up 3 bases; unmatched junction bases: 8. Germline loops: CDR1 SGHRS, CDR2 YFSETQ. The chain's CDR3 is CASSWAGDRDTEAFF. In nucleotides, the CDR3 is TGCGCCAGCAGTTGGGCCGGGGACAGGGACACTGAAGCTTTCTTT.

J is TRBJ2-7 and V is TRBV30; TRBD1 agrees at 8 bases. The V gene's germline CDR1 is GTSNPN and CDR2 SVGIG (reference sequence). The CDR3 length is 14 residues. J gave up 7 bases and V 0 bases, and 8 bases lay outside the gene matches. The CDR3 reads CAWSVGTGFWEQYF. The CDR3 DNA reads TGTGCCTGGAGTGTAGGGACAGGATTTTGGGAGCAGTACTTC.

V and J are TRBV18 and TRBJ2-1; D may be TRBD1 or TRBD2 (5 bases each). The CDR3 has 15 residues. Trimming pared 4 bases from V and 3 bases from J, leaving 13 bases between. Per the germline V gene, CDR1 is KGHSH and CDR2 is LQKENI. The CDR3 reads CASSLSGTDYNEQFF. In nucleotides, the CDR3 is TGTGCCAGCTCACTATCCGGGACGGACTACAATGAGCAGTTCTTC.

The chain is built from TRBV12-3 or TRBV12-4 and TRBJ1-5; D ambiguous. V was clipped by 5 bases and J by 7 bases, with 6 bases between them. The length of the CDR3 is 11 residues. CDR3 bases: TGTGCCAGCAGTGTGGGCCAGCCCCAGCATTTT. Protein product: CASSVGQPQHF.

The chain employs TRBV5-1 and TRBJ2-3; 11 nucleotides align to TRBD2. The CDR3 runs to 18 residues. Germline loops: CDR1 SGHRS, CDR2 YFSETQ. J was trimmed by 2 bases and V by 0 bases; bases with no gene match: 8. In DNA, the CDR3 is TGCGCCAGCAGCTTGGCATTAGCGGGGGGGCTGAACACAGATACGCAGTATTTT. This sequence encodes CASSLALAGGLNTDTQYF.

The chain is built from TRBV4-2 and TRBJ2-1, with TRBD2 matching 9 bases. The CDR3 covers 18 residues. V dropped 0 bases and J dropped 5; count of bases not matched to a gene: 11. Germline V CDR1 and CDR2: LGHNA, YNFKEQ. In nucleotides, the CDR3 is TGTGCCAGCAGCCAAGACGTCCCAGTAGCGGGGGAGCACAATGAGCAGTTCTTC. Protein product: CASSQDVPVAGEHNEQFF.

This chain connects TRBV7-9 to TRBJ2-5; D is ambiguous. The V and J ends lost 0 bases and 7 bases respectively, with 12 bases between them. Looked up from germline, CDR1 is SEHNR and CDR2 is FQNEAQ (reference sequence). The CDR3 is made up of 14 amino acids. The DNA for the CDR3 is TGTGCCAGCAGCTTAGCCGGACCGCGTGGGACCCAGTACTTC. Translated, it gives CASSLAGPRGTQYF.

The chain has TRBV30 and TRBJ1-5; D gene ambiguous. Germline V lookup: CDR1 GTSNPN, CDR2 SVGIG (reference sequence). This CDR3 is built from 14 residues. V dropped 0 bases and J dropped 0 bases, with 6 bases sitting between them. Here the CDR3 reads CAWSVPYSNQPQHF. The CDR3 bases are TGTGCCTGGAGTGTCCCCTATAGCAATCAGCCCCAGCATTTT.

The chain carries TRBV7-9 and TRBJ2-7, with a tentative D call TRBD1 (5 bases). Germline CDR1 and CDR2: SEHNR and FQNEAQ (reference sequence). V lost 6 bases, J lost 3 bases, and 15 bases lay in between. CDR3 length: 14 amino acids. This CDR3 is CASRLRPDSYEQYF. The CDR3, as DNA: TGTGCCAGCAGGCTGAGGCCCGACAGCTACGAGCAGTACTTC.

The rearrangement joins TRBV15 to TRBJ2-2; the match to TRBD1 covers 11 bases. Germline V gene lookup returns CDR1 LNHNV and CDR2 YYDKDF (reference sequence). The CDR3 totals 15 residues. Unmatched junction bases numbered 5, after V lost 8 bases and J lost 3 bases. The CDR3: CATSSGQGDTGELFF. The CDR3 DNA reads as TGTGCCACCTCCTCGGGACAGGGGGACACCGGGGAGCTGTTTTTT.

The J gene is TRBJ2-3, the V gene TRBV12-3 or TRBV12-4; tentatively, D is TRBD1 (5 bases). Trimming took off 3 bases at V and 9 bases at J, with 7 bases between the two ends. The CDR3 length is 11 residues. The DNA for the CDR3 is TGTGCCAGCAGTTTGAGACAGACGCAGTATTTT. Residues: CASSLRQTQYF.

The gene calls are TRBV5-1 and TRBJ2-5, with 11 bases that match TRBD2. The CDR3 covers 14 residues. Trimming removed 5 bases from V and 5 bases from J; junction bases left unmatched: 5. Germline loops: CDR1 SGHRS, CDR2 YFSETQ. In DNA form, the CDR3 reads TGCGCCAGCAGTGGTAGCGGGGGGGCGGAGACCCAGTACTTC. Its translation is CASSGSGGAETQYF.

The V call is TRBV29-1, the J call TRBJ1-1; 7 bases are a match to TRBD1. CDR3 size: 13 residues. Germline values: CDR1 SQVTM, CDR2 ANQGSEA. Trimming took 8 bases from V and 0 from J; bases not matched to a gene: 6. CDR3 sequence (DNA): TGCAGCTTGAGGACAGGCATGAACACTGAAGCTTTCTTT. This gives the protein CSLRTGMNTEAFF.

This chain joins TRBV27 and TRBJ1-6, with 8 bases aligning to TRBD1. The germline V gene has CDR1 MNHEY and CDR2 SMNVEV (reference sequence). The CDR3 is made up of 15 amino acids. Unmatched junction bases numbered 9, after V lost 5 bases and J lost 9 bases. As DNA, the CDR3 is TGTGCCAGCAGTCTCGCAGGGACAGGAGTTTCACCCCTCCACTTT. The encoded protein is CASSLAGTGVSPLHF.